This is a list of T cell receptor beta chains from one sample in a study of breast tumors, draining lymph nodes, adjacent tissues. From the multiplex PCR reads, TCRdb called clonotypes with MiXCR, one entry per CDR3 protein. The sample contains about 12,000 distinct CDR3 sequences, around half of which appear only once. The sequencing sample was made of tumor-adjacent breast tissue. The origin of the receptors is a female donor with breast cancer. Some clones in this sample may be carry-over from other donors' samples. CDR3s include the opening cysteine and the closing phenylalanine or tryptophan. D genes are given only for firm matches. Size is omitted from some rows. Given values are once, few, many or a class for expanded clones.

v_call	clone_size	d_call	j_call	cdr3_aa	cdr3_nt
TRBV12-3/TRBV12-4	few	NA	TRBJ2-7	CASSLTNEQYF	TGTGCCAGCAGCCTAACAAACGAGCAGTACTTC
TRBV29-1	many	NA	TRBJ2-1	CSLGGGLEQFF	TGCAGCCTTGGGGGTGGGCTTGAGCAGTTCTTC
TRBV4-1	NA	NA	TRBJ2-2	CASRKGGTDTGELFF	TGCGCCAGCAGAAAAGGGGGGACGGACACCGGGGAGCTGTTTTTT
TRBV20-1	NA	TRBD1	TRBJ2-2	CRAGQGAYTTGELFF	TGCAGAGCCGGACAGGGGGCTTACACCACCGGGGAGCTGTTTTTT
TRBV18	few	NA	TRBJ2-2	CASSPVGQQNTGELFF	TGTGCCAGCTCACCAGTGGGACAACAAAACACCGGGGAGCTGTTTTTT
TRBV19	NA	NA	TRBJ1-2	CASRTRASAGYGYTF	TGTGCCAGTAGGACCCGGGCCTCCGCCGGGTATGGCTACACCTTC
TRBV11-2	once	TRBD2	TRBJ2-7	CASSLTTSGSYEQYF	TGTGCCAGCAGCCTAACTACTAGCGGGAGCTACGAGCAGTACTTC
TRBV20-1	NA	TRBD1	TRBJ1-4	CSVGTGGSEKLFF	TGCAGTGTCGGGACAGGGGGCAGTGAAAAACTGTTTTTT
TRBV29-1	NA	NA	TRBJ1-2	CSVEDRTIDSIYTF	TGCAGCGTTGAAGATAGGACCATCGACAGTATCTACACCTTC
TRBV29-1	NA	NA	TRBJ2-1	CSVVRRPEANEQFF	TGCAGCGTTGTAAGGCGTCCGGAGGCCAATGAGCAGTTCTTC
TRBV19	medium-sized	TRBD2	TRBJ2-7	CASSTSGLAEYYEQYF	TGTGCCAGTAGTACATCGGGACTAGCGGAGTACTACGAGCAGTACTTC
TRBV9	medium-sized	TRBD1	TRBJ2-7	CASSVVGTGSFREQYF	TGTGCCAGCAGCGTAGTTGGGACAGGGAGTTTTAGAGAGCAGTACTTC
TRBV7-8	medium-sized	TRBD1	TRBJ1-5	CATATGPSNQPQHF	TGTGCCACTGCGACAGGGCCTAGCAATCAGCCCCAGCATTTT
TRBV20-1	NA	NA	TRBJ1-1	CSARDRKQWGTEAFF	TGCAGTGCTAGAGATAGGAAGCAGTGGGGCACTGAAGCTTTCTTT
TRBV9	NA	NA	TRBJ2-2	CASSVFRATGELFF	TGTGCCAGCAGCGTCTTCAGGGCCACCGGGGAGCTGTTTTTT
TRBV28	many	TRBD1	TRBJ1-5	CASRRTGGPGQPQHF	TGTGCCAGCAGGCGGACAGGGGGCCCCGGTCAGCCCCAGCATTTT
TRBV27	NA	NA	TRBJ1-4	CASRRDYNEKLFF	TGTGCCAGCAGAAGGGATTATAATGAAAAACTGTTTTTT
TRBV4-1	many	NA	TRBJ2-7	CASSQGGGYGEQYF	TGCGCCAGCAGCCAAGGGGGGGGCTACGGGGAGCAGTACTTC
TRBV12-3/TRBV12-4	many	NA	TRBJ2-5	CASSALGGPETQYF	TGTGCCAGCAGTGCATTGGGGGGTCCGGAGACCCAGTACTTC
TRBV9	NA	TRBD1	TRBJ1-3	CASSGLGQGVVNTIYF	TGTGCCAGCAGCGGACTCGGACAGGGGGTCGTAAACACCATATATTTT
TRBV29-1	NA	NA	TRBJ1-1	CSVDVDPNTEAFF	TGCAGCGTTGACGTGGATCCGAACACTGAAGCTTTCTTT
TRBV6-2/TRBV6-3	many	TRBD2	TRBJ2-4	CATSREGLVRYF	TGTGCCACCTCGAGGGAGGGACTAGTAAGGTACTTC
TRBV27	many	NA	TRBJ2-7	CATRSGTSYEQYF	TGTGCCACCAGATCGGGCACTTCCTACGAGCAGTACTTC
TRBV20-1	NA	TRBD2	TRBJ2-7	CSARELGGAGGLEEQYF	TGCAGTGCTAGAGAATTGGGGGGAGCGGGAGGGCTTGAAGAGCAGTACTTC
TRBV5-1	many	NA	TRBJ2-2	CASSLEARANTGELFF	TGCGCCAGCAGCTTGGAGGCCAGGGCTAACACCGGGGAGCTGTTTTTT
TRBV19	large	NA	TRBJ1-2	CASSRPSRGYTF	TGTGCCAGTAGTAGGCCGTCCCGAGGCTACACCTTC
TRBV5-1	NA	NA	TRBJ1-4	CASSLTTGEKLFF	TGCGCCAGCAGCTTGACCACGGGTGAAAAACTGTTTTTT
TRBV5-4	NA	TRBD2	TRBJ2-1	CASYSRGLGWYNEQFF	TGTGCCAGCTATAGCCGGGGACTAGGTTGGTACAATGAGCAGTTCTTC
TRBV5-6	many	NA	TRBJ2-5	CAGSGAARETQYF	TGTGCCGGGTCTGGGGCGGCTCGAGAGACCCAGTACTTC
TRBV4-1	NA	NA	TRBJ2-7	CASSQDQPGSSYEQYF	TGCGCCAGCAGCCAAGATCAGCCAGGGAGCTCCTACGAGCAGTACTTC
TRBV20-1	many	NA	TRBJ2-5	CSARTGQETQYF	TGCAGTGCTAGAACAGGGCAAGAGACCCAGTACTTC
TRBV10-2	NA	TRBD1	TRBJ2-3	CASSMTGSTDTQYF	TGCGCCAGCAGTATGACAGGGAGCACAGATACGCAGTATTTT
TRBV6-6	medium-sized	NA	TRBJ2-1	CASSYSPPGTYNEQFF	TGTGCCAGCAGTTACTCACCGCCGGGCACTTACAATGAGCAGTTCTTC
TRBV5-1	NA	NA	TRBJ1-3	CASSLAGIRTTSGNTIYF	TGCGCCAGCAGCTTGGCCGGTATCAGGACGACTTCTGGAAACACCATATATTTT
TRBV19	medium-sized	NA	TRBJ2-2	CASRSYPNTGELFF	TGTGCCAGTAGGAGCTATCCCAACACCGGGGAGCTGTTTTTT
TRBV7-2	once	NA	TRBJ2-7	CASSLWAGDGTLYEQYF	TGTGCCAGCAGCCTCTGGGCAGGGGACGGAACCCTCTACGAGCAGTACTTC
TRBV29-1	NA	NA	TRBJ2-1	CSVYSRYNEQFF	TGCAGCGTGTACTCAAGGTACAATGAGCAGTTCTTC
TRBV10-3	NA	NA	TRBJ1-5	CAISEGAQPQHF	TGTGCCATCAGTGAGGGGGCTCAGCCCCAGCATTTT
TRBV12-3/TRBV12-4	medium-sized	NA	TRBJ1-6	CASSFTQGGSPLHF	TGTGCCAGCAGTTTTACCCAGGGCGGTTCACCCCTCCACTTT
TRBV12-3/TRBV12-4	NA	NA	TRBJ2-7	CASSLDLGTYEQYF	TGTGCCAGCAGTTTAGACTTAGGTACCTACGAGCAGTACTTC
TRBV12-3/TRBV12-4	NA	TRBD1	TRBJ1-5	CASRSGQINQPQHF	TGTGCCAGCAGGTCGGGACAGATCAATCAGCCCCAGCATTTT
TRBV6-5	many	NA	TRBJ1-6	CASSYSGRGFSLHF	TGTGCCAGCAGTTACTCCGGCCGGGGGTTCTCCCTCCACTTT
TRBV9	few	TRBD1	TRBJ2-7	CASSVRSGQGFHEQYF	TGTGCCAGCAGCGTCCGATCTGGACAGGGGTTCCACGAGCAGTACTTC
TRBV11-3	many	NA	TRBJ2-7	CASSLGQVNYEQYF	TGTGCCAGCAGCTTAGGACAGGTCAACTACGAGCAGTACTTC
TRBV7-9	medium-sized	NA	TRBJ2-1	CASSFDSLDEQFF	TGTGCCAGCAGCTTTGATAGTCTCGATGAGCAGTTCTTC
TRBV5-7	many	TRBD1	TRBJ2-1	CASRRDSQGACSYNEQFF	TGTGCCAGCAGACGGGACAGTCAAGGGGCTTGCTCCTACAATGAGCAGTTCTTC